This T cell receptor beta chain derives from a study of CD8 T cells in ankylosing spondylitis (TCRdb year 2017). About the investigation overall: T cell receptor beta repertoires were profiled in healthy donors and ankylosing spondylitis patients so that disease-linked TCR variants could be found. Samples of peripheral blood were taken, and for ankylosing spondylitis patients, synovial fluid was collected as well. The whole study cohort included 95 to 130 healthy donors and 25 or so ankylosing spondylitis patients. General findings and caveats noted by the study authors: The disease-linked clones showed a CD8+ phenotype and occurred at relatively low frequencies in peripheral blood. Significant enrichment of the disease-linked clones was reported in matched synovial fluid samples from ankylosing spondylitis patients. Blood from ankylosing spondylitis patients appeared to be characterized by a TCR beta motif made up of seven or eight highly homologous amino acid variants. Some TCR beta motif variants had previously been reported in synovial fluid and blood of reactive arthritis patients, which suggested common disease-initiation mechanisms.

Sequencing took place on an Illumina HiSeq 2500. TCR beta libraries were prepared by quantitative 5'-RACE with molecular barcodes. On the authors' methods: A new computational method based on a probabilistic model of VDJ rearrangement was used to identify disease-linked TCR variants. The public reads were reprocessed in TCRdb via fastp at Q25 and MiXCR, keeping in-frame beta chains. For every CDR3 protein sequence, its rows merge into one entry that carries the most common genes and DNA. The V and J calls and clone size are TCRdb's, not the authors'. A total of more than 250,000 distinct CDR3 sequences appear in this sample, 7.5% to 9% of them only once. Roughly 15% of the sample is held by the ten biggest clonotypes. Germline trimming amounts to 5 bases on V and 4 bases on J, with 8 as the count of junction bases outside the gene matches. Sequences SGHNT (CDR1) and YENEEA (CDR2) are obtained from the germline V gene. Counted from cysteine to phenylalanine, this CDR3 has 16 amino acids. The retained sequence is limited to the CDR3, 48 bases, with the frame set at the first base.

This clonotype was seen only a few times. The clone's antigen remains unknown. No per-base quality is available; no much larger clone lies one base away. Here the chain combines TRBV11-3 and TRBJ2-1, with 10 bases matching TRBD2. This TCR derives from a male donor with ankylosing spondylitis. Sequencing input: blood, either unsorted or a sorted T cell fraction (not recorded which). The CDR3 corresponds to CASSVPSGSGYNEQFF. The DNA reads as follows: TGTGCCAGCAGCGTCCCTAGCGGGAGCGGATACAATGAGCAGTTCTTC.